The TCR beta chain under discussion was sequenced for a study of blood T cell repertoires in COVID-19. Study at large: From the United States, Italy and Spain came samples of acute and convalescent COVID-19. Nucleic acid was either cDNA or gDNA, and it came from T cells, B-cell-depleted T cells, or PBMCs.

Germline V gene sequence: CDR1 SGHVS, CDR2 FQNEAQ. V was trimmed by 5 bases and J by 0 bases, leaving 11 bases between them. This CDR3 spans 15 amino acids. In the original analysis: Researchers report that nucleated cell counts were estimated from reference gene primer amplification. Repertoires were generated with immunoSEQ multiplex PCR, while TCRdb's copy carries only in-frame clones and drops some. D and trimming come from the DNA, and the V and J calls and clone size come from that table. The data hold 100,000 to 150,000 clones, with almost 70% observed a single time. This chain joins TRBV7-8 and TRBJ1-3; D may be TRBD1 (6 bases). Sequencing was performed on peripheral blood. The source is a woman in her 70s with acute or convalescent COVID-19. The CDR3 region has the DNA TGTGCCAGCAGCCCCATGACAGGCTCTGGAAACACCATATATTTT. It is translated as CASSPMTGSGNTIYF.